These T cell receptor beta chains were read from a single sample in a study of cytomegalovirus exposure and HLA in healthy donors. TCRdb keeps only in-frame clones here, not all; method: immunoSEQ multiplex PCR. The sample consists of about 160,000 clones, less than 90% of them appearing once. Sample: PBMCs. These receptors all stem from a male donor in good health and CMV-seropositive. The CDR3 runs from the conserved cysteine through the conserved F or W. Fields, in order: V gene, J gene, CDR3 protein.

TRBV2	TRBJ2-1	CASDVGVAGVRNEQFF
TRBV30	TRBJ2-5	CAWSLGWEGQETQYF
TRBV18	TRBJ2-1	CASSRRGGGFSSYNEQFF
TRBV2	TRBJ2-1	CASSGGAGAYNEQFF
TRBV19	TRBJ2-5	CASSIPGRLAGGPYETQYF
TRBV4-2	TRBJ2-3	CASSQGYSPTDTQYF
TRBV6-1	TRBJ1-5	CASRSPGTGNQPQHF
TRBV19	TRBJ2-2	CASSIVSFPRNTGELFF
TRBV5-5	TRBJ1-5	CASSLVDRVANQPQHF
TRBV11-3	TRBJ1-2	CASSLDQGGSSANYGYTF
TRBV7-3	TRBJ2-2	CASSLLPSQESGELFF
TRBV19	TRBJ1-5	CASSIGSQGNQPQHF
TRBV7-8	TRBJ2-3	CASGGDFFATDTQYF
TRBV28	TRBJ2-5	CASENGLAGGRETQYF
TRBV5-8	TRBJ2-2	CASSLVWRGTGELFF
TRBV9	TRBJ2-1	CASSVGGEWRNEQFF
TRBV2	TRBJ1-1	CASSVDRGDLMNTEAFF
TRBV4-1	TRBJ2-7	CASSQGQGDYEQYF
TRBV30	TRBJ2-4	CAARRGGWDIQYF
TRBV30	TRBJ2-4	CAWSVQGGVNIQYF
TRBV7-2	TRBJ2-7	CASSLTPSGSYEQYF
TRBV27	TRBJ1-1	CGAGDVLGDGEAFF
TRBV7-2	TRBJ2-7	CASSLAGAGKYEQYF
TRBV6-1	TRBJ2-5	CASSGTGPETQYF
TRBV9	TRBJ2-1	CASGASGHYNEQFF
TRBV7-2	TRBJ2-7	CASSLGIPSSGTHYEQYF